These T cell receptor beta chains were read from a single sample in a study of blood T cell repertoires in COVID-19. The assay was immunoSEQ multiplex PCR, and TCRdb's table has in-frame clones only and misses some. The sample has 220,000 or so clones; about 84% are singletons. Material for sequencing was PBMCs or T cells enriched from blood (not recorded which). All receptors derive from a woman between 50 and 59 years old who had recovered from COVID-19. CDR3s leave out the opening cysteine and the closing phenylalanine or tryptophan. Each record gives: clone size, V gene, J gene, CDR3 protein. Expanded clones are given a class, and other clones once, few, many or no size at all.

clone_size: few; v_call: TRBV18; j_call: TRBJ1-5; cdr3_aa: ASSPVQGGYSNQPQH
clone_size: -; v_call: TRBV18; j_call: TRBJ2-5; cdr3_aa: ASSPNRGGAVTQETQY
clone_size: -; v_call: TRBV5-6; j_call: TRBJ1-2; cdr3_aa: ASSLGVTVNYGYT
clone_size: -; v_call: TRBV4-1; j_call: TRBJ2-1; cdr3_aa: ASSQGRSSAGEQF
clone_size: once; v_call: TRBV6-2/TRBV6-3; j_call: TRBJ1-1; cdr3_aa: ASSWQGGTEAF
clone_size: -; v_call: TRBV7-9; j_call: TRBJ2-7; cdr3_aa: ASSLDGDYEQY
clone_size: -; v_call: TRBV5-4; j_call: TRBJ2-3; cdr3_aa: ASSGVRDRSTDTQY
clone_size: -; v_call: TRBV28; j_call: TRBJ2-7; cdr3_aa: ASTVGGGWPYEQY
clone_size: -; v_call: TRBV27; j_call: TRBJ2-1; cdr3_aa: ASSLGGGKPYNEQF
clone_size: -; v_call: TRBV28; j_call: TRBJ1-1; cdr3_aa: ASSLSGREAF
clone_size: once; v_call: TRBV11-2; j_call: TRBJ2-1; cdr3_aa: ASSSRGAGYNEQF
clone_size: -; v_call: TRBV5-4; j_call: TRBJ2-5; cdr3_aa: ASSLLAGGQRWQETQY
clone_size: -; v_call: TRBV5-1; j_call: TRBJ2-1; cdr3_aa: ASSAAGGPYNEQF
clone_size: few; v_call: TRBV5-6; j_call: TRBJ2-5; cdr3_aa: ASRKGGIGETQY
clone_size: -; v_call: TRBV29-1; j_call: TRBJ2-4; cdr3_aa: SVRGPGWSKNIQY
clone_size: -; v_call: TRBV7-2; j_call: TRBJ2-1; cdr3_aa: ASSLATTGGWEQF
clone_size: -; v_call: TRBV20-1; j_call: TRBJ2-7; cdr3_aa: SASKVGNEQY
clone_size: -; v_call: TRBV7-9; j_call: TRBJ1-2; cdr3_aa: ASSLEQASNYGYT
clone_size: -; v_call: TRBV4-2; j_call: TRBJ2-1; cdr3_aa: ASSQDGGGGNEQF
clone_size: few; v_call: TRBV28; j_call: TRBJ2-1; cdr3_aa: ASSLSGTSGSLRSYNEQF
clone_size: -; v_call: TRBV27; j_call: TRBJ2-1; cdr3_aa: ASSRAGVSYNEQF
clone_size: -; v_call: TRBV18; j_call: TRBJ1-1; cdr3_aa: ASSPKTGGTTEAF
clone_size: -; v_call: TRBV4-3; j_call: TRBJ1-2; cdr3_aa: ASSQARPTHYGYT
clone_size: -; v_call: TRBV3-1/TRBV3-2; j_call: TRBJ2-5; cdr3_aa: ASSQDKGRLWDQY
clone_size: -; v_call: TRBV13; j_call: TRBJ2-1; cdr3_aa: ASSLTGGTGISEQF
clone_size: -; v_call: TRBV9; j_call: TRBJ2-1; cdr3_aa: ASSPGPEAPF
clone_size: -; v_call: TRBV5-1; j_call: TRBJ2-7; cdr3_aa: ASSLGGTGRYEQY
clone_size: -; v_call: TRBV10-3; j_call: TRBJ1-3; cdr3_aa: AITKTGSGNTIY
clone_size: few; v_call: TRBV7-2; j_call: TRBJ2-7; cdr3_aa: ASSLRTGSSSYEQY
clone_size: -; v_call: TRBV7-6; j_call: TRBJ2-1; cdr3_aa: ASSQLIAALSSYNEQF
clone_size: -; v_call: TRBV11-1; j_call: TRBJ1-2; cdr3_aa: ASSLGRTNYGYT
clone_size: -; v_call: TRBV5-1; j_call: TRBJ2-3; cdr3_aa: ASSLNSDTQY
clone_size: -; v_call: TRBV7-9; j_call: TRBJ2-3; cdr3_aa: ASSQDRGGADTQY
clone_size: -; v_call: TRBV27; j_call: TRBJ1-6; cdr3_aa: ASSFSGTGRNSPLH
clone_size: -; v_call: TRBV2; j_call: TRBJ1-6; cdr3_aa: ASSEGGTRENSPLH
clone_size: once; v_call: TRBV7-2; j_call: TRBJ1-2; cdr3_aa: ASSHQGLPTGDYGYT
clone_size: -; v_call: TRBV2; j_call: TRBJ2-3; cdr3_aa: ASSETSGGPDTQY
clone_size: -; v_call: TRBV7-2; j_call: TRBJ2-1; cdr3_aa: ASSSPGLGPGNEQF
clone_size: -; v_call: TRBV4-3; j_call: TRBJ2-1; cdr3_aa: ASSQDGGGVF
clone_size: -; v_call: TRBV7-2; j_call: TRBJ2-2; cdr3_aa: ASSPTSGGGGELF
clone_size: -; v_call: TRBV29-1; j_call: TRBJ1-4; cdr3_aa: SAFGGSGNEKLF
clone_size: -; v_call: TRBV9; j_call: TRBJ1-2; cdr3_aa: ASSVGAGGEGYT
clone_size: -; v_call: TRBV28; j_call: TRBJ1-5; cdr3_aa: ASSFQGPRGQPQH
clone_size: -; v_call: TRBV19; j_call: TRBJ2-6; cdr3_aa: ASSPAGISGANVLT
clone_size: -; v_call: TRBV5-1; j_call: TRBJ2-5; cdr3_aa: ASSLVRVETQY
clone_size: few; v_call: TRBV5-5; j_call: TRBJ1-3; cdr3_aa: ASRVGGSGNTIY
clone_size: -; v_call: TRBV10-2; j_call: TRBJ1-6; cdr3_aa: ATSPTDRALNSPLH
clone_size: -; v_call: TRBV6-5; j_call: TRBJ2-5; cdr3_aa: ASSYSSQLAQY
clone_size: -; v_call: TRBV11-1; j_call: TRBJ2-5; cdr3_aa: ASSLFPSGLGETQY
clone_size: -; v_call: TRBV11-2; j_call: TRBJ1-4; cdr3_aa: ASSQLTGNEKLF
clone_size: -; v_call: TRBV5-1; j_call: TRBJ1-1; cdr3_aa: ASSSWGGEAF
clone_size: -; v_call: TRBV5-1; j_call: TRBJ1-1; cdr3_aa: ASSLVWGGRNEAF
clone_size: -; v_call: TRBV3-1/TRBV3-2; j_call: TRBJ2-5; cdr3_aa: ASSQRDRGLTQY
clone_size: -; v_call: TRBV7-9; j_call: TRBJ2-7; cdr3_aa: ASSNSYEQY
clone_size: -; v_call: TRBV30; j_call: TRBJ2-1; cdr3_aa: AWSQGLPAYNEQF
clone_size: -; v_call: TRBV5-8; j_call: TRBJ2-7; cdr3_aa: ASSFQYGGPDEQY